Listed here is a single T cell receptor (beta chain). Original processing methods: By means of reference gene primer amplification, nucleated cell counts were estimated. Sequenced by immunoSEQ multiplex PCR; TCRdb stores in-frame clones only, minus some. V, J and clone size are those of that table, while D and trimming were read from the DNA. In the table there are about 140,000 clones, 86% of which are singletons. V shed 4 bases, J shed 6 bases, and the junction held 4 bases outside the gene matches. Germline CDR1 is MNHNY and CDR2 is SVGAGI (reference sequence). This CDR3 contains 14 residues. This sample is part of a study of blood T cell repertoires in COVID-19. Study at large: Acute and convalescent COVID-19 samples came from the United States, Italy and Spain. T cells, B-cell-depleted T cells, or PBMCs supplied cDNA or gDNA.

The clonotype originates from a woman between 55 and 75 years old with acute or convalescent COVID-19. Sequenced material: peripheral blood. This chain links TRBV6-6 with TRBJ1-5, with TRBD1 matching 9 bases. CDR3 amino acids: CASSSPDRGQPQHF. CDR3 nucleotides: TGTGCCAGCAGTTCGCCGGACAGGGGTCAGCCCCAGCATTTT.